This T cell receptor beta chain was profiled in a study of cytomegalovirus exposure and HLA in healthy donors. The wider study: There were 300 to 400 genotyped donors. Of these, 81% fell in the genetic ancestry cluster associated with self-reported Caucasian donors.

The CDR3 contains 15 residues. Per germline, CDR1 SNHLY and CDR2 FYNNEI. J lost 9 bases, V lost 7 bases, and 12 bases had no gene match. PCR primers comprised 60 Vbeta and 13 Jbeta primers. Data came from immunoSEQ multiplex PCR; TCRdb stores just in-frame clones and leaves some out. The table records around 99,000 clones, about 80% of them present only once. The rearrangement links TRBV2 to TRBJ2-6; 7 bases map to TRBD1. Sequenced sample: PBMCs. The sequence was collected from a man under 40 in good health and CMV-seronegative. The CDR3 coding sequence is TGTGCCAGCAAAATCTCGACAGGGATTTACAACGTCCTGACTTTC. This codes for CASKISTGIYNVLTF.